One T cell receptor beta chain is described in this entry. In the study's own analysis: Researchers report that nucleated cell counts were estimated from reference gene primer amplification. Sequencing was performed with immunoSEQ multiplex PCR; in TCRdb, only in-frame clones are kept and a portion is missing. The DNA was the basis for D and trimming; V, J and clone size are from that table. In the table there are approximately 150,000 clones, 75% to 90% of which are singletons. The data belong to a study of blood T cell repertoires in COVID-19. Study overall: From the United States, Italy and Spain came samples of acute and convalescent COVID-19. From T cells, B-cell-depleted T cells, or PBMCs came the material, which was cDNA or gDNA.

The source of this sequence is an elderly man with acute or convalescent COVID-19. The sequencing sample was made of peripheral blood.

CDR3 loop: CASSAGTSSYNEQFF. CDR3 in DNA: TGTGCCAGCAGTGCCGGGACTAGTTCCTACAATGAGCAGTTCTTC. The chain employs TRBV3-1 (or the pseudogene TRBV3-2) and TRBJ2-1; 8 bases are shared with TRBD2. V shed 6 bases and J 1 base; nucleotides not matched to a gene: 5. The CDR3 spans 15 residues. CDR1 is LGHDT and CDR2 is YNNKEL in the germline V gene (reference sequence).